This T cell receptor beta chain originates from a study of identical twins. Study-level points and caveats: The analysis was cross-sectional rather than longitudinal within donors.

CDR3 size: 12 residues. Germline assignment: CDR1 DFQATT and CDR2 SNEGSKA (reference sequence). A note on this clonotype: The target antigen is unknown. Possible read error: a much larger clone is one base away.

Unique molecular identifiers were present on the cDNA, which also gained a universal primer site by template switching. TCRdb ran MiXCR on the 5' RACE reads and lists one entry per CDR3 protein. The sample carries 1.5 million to 2 million distinct CDR3 sequences, around 33% recorded once. This clonotype originated in a newborn girl in good health. The chain has TRBV20-1 and TRBJ1-5; D may be TRBD1 (5 bases). The sample consisted of cord blood. The CDR3 coding sequence is TGCAGTGCTAGGGACAACAATCAGCCCCAGAATTTT. Its translation is CSARDNNQPQNF.